This is a list of T cell receptor beta chains from one sample in a study of blood T cell repertoires in COVID-19. Data came from immunoSEQ multiplex PCR; TCRdb stores just in-frame clones and leaves some out. Here the sample spans 170,000 or so clones, 85% to 90% being singletons. Sequenced input: peripheral blood. Receptors originate from a man in his forties or fifties with active or convalescent COVID-19. CDR3s include the opening cysteine and the closing phenylalanine or tryptophan. Fields, in order: V gene, D gene, J gene, clone size, CDR3 protein, CDR3 DNA. D genes are given only for firm matches. The size entry is marked missing in some rows and otherwise reads once, few, many or a size class.

TRBV19	TRBD1	TRBJ1-6	-	CASSPQGASNSPLHF	TGTGCCAGTAGCCCACAGGGGGCATCAAATTCACCCCTCCACTTT
TRBV21-1	-	TRBJ1-6	-	CASSKAQRQGSLSPLHF	TGTGCCAGCAGCAAAGCCCAGCGACAGGGATCTTTATCACCCCTCCACTTT
TRBV6-5	-	TRBJ1-2	-	CASSYSWGLDYYGYTF	TGTGCCAGCAGTTACTCTTGGGGGCTCGACTACTATGGCTACACCTTC
TRBV6-6	-	TRBJ2-7	-	CASRPQGGEQYF	TGTGCCAGCAGGCCCCAGGGAGGCGAGCAGTACTTC
TRBV3-1/TRBV3-2	-	TRBJ2-3	-	CASSQEGQRYITDTQYF	TGTGCCAGCAGCCAAGAAGGACAGAGATACATCACAGATACGCAGTATTTT
TRBV5-1	-	TRBJ1-2	-	CASSLGQEGKTF	TGCGCCAGCAGCTTGGGACAGGAAGGGAAAACCTTC
TRBV4-1	TRBD2	TRBJ2-7	once	CASSHPSGGLYEQYF	TGCGCCAGCAGCCACCCTAGCGGAGGACTCTACGAGCAGTACTTC
TRBV7-6	TRBD2	TRBJ2-5	once	CASSLISGGLEEETQYF	TGTGCCAGCAGCTTAATCTCGGGAGGACTGGAAGAAGAGACCCAGTACTTC
TRBV24-1	-	TRBJ1-2	few	CATSDSRDNGYTF	TGTGCCACCAGTGATTCAAGGGACAATGGCTACACCTTC
TRBV24-1	-	TRBJ2-3	-	CATSVTGSTDTQYF	TGTGCCACCAGTGTCACCGGTAGCACAGATACGCAGTATTTT
TRBV20-1	-	TRBJ1-1	once	CSVVLNTEAFF	TGCAGTGTAGTCTTGAACACTGAAGCTTTCTTT
TRBV24-1	TRBD1	TRBJ2-1	-	CATSDIKTGGDPYNEQFF	TGTGCCACCAGTGATATCAAGACAGGGGGGGACCCCTACAATGAGCAGTTCTTC
TRBV5-1	TRBD1	TRBJ2-2	-	CASSLRQGSGELFF	TGCGCCAGCAGCTTGAGACAGGGGTCCGGGGAGCTGTTTTTT
TRBV18	-	TRBJ1-1	-	CASSLRGGTEAFF	TGTGCCAGCTCACTGAGGGGGGGGACTGAAGCTTTCTTT